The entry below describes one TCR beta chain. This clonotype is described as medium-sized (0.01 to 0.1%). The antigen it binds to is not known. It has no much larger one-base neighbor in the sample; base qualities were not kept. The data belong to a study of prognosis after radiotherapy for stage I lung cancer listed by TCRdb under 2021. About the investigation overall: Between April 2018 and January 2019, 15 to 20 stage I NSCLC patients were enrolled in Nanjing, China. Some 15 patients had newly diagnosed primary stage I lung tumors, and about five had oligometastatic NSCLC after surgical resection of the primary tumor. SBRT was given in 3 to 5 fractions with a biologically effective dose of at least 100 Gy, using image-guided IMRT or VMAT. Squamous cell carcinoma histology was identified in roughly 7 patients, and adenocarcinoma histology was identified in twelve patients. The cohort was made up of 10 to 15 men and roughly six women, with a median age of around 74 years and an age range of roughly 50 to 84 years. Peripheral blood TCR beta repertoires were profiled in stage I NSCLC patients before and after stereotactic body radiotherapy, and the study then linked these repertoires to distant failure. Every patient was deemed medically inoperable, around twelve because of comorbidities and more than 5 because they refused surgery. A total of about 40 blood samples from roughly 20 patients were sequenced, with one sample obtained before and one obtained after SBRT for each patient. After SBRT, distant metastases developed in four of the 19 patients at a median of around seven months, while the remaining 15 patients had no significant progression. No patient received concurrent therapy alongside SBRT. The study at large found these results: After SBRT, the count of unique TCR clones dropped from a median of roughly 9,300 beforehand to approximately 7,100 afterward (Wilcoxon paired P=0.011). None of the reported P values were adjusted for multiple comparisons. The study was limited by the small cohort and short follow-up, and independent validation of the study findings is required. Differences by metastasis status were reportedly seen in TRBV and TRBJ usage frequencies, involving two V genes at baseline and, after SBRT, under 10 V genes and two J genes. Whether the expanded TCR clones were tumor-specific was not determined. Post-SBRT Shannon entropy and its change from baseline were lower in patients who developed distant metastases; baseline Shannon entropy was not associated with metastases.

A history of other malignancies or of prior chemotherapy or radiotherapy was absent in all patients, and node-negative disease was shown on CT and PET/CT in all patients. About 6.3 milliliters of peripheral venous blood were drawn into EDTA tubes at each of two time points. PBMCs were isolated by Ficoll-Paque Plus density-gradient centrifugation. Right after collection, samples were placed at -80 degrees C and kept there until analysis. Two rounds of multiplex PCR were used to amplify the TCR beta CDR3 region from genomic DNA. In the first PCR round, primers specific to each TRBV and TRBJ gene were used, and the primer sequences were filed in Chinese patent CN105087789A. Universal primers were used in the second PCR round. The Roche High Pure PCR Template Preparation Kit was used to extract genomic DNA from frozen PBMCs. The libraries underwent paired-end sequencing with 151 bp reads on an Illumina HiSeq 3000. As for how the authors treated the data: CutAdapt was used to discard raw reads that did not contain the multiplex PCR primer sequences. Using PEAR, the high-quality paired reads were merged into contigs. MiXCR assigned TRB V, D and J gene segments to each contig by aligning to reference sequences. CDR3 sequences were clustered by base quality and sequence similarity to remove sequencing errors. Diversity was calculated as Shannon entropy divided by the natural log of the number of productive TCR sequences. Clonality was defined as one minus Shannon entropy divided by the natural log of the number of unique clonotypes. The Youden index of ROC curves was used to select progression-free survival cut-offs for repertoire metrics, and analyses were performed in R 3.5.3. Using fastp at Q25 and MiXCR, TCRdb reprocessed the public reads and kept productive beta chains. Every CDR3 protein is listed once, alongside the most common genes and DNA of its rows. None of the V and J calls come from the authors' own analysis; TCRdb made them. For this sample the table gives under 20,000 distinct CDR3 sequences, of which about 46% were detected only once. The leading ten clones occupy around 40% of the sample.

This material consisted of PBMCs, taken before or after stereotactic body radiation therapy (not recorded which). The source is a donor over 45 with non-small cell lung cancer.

The CDR3 has the sequence CASGGGNYGYTF. The nucleotides are TGTGCCAGCGGGGGAGGTAACTATGGCTACACCTTC. This receptor chain uses TRBV28 and TRBJ1-2; the D gene is possibly TRBD1, with 5 bases matching. V sheds 8 bases and J sheds 1 base, leaving 8 bases between their ends. The cysteine opens and the phenylalanine closes a CDR3 of 12 amino acids. Only the CDR3 DNA is retained, 36 bases long and in frame from the first base. The CDR1 and CDR2 encoded by the germline V gene are MDHEN and SYDVKM.